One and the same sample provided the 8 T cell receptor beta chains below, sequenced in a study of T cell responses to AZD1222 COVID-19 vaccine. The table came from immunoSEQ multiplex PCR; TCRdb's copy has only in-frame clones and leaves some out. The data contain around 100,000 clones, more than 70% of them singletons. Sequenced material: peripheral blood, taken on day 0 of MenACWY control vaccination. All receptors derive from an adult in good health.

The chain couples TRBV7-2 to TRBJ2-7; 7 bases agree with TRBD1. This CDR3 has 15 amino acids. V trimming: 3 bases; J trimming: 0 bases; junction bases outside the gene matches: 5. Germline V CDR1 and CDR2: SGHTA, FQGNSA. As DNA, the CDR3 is TGTGCCAGCAGCTTGGGACAGACCATCTCCTACGAGCAGTACTTC. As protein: CASSLGQTISYEQYF.

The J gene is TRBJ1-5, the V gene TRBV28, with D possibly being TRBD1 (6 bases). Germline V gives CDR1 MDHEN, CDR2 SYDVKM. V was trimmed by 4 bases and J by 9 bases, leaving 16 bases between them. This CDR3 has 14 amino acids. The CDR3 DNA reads TGTGCCAGCAGTTCGACAGGAAAGGACCCGCCCCAGCATTTT. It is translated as CASSSTGKDPPQHF.

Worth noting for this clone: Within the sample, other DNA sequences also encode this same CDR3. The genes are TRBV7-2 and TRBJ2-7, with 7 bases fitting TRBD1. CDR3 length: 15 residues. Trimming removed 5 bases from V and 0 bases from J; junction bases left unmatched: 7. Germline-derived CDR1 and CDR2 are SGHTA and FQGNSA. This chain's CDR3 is CASSITGTVSYEQYF. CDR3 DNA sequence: TGTGCCAGCAGCATCACCGGGACAGTCTCCTACGAGCAGTACTTC.

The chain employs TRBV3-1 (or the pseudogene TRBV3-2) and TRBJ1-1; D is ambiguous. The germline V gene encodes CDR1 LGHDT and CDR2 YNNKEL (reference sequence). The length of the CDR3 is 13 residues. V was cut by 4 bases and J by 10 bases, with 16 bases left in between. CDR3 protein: CASSPQSVGLAFF. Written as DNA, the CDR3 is TGTGCCAGCAGCCCCCAATCCGTCGGGCTAGCTTTCTTT.

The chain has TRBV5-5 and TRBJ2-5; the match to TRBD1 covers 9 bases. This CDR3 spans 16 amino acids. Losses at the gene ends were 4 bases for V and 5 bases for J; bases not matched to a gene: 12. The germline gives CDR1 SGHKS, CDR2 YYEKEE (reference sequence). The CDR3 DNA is TGTGCCAGCAGCCCCTCAGGACAGGGGAATTGGGAGACCCAGTACTTC. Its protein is CASSPSGQGNWETQYF.

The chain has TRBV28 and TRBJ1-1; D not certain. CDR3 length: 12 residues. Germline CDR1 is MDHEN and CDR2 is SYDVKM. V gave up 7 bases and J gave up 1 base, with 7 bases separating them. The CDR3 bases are TGTGCCAGCATTGGGGAGAACACTGAAGCTTTCTTT. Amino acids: CASIGENTEAFF.

Here the CDR3 reads CASSFGGLQETQYF. In DNA, the CDR3 is TGTGCCAGCAGCTTTGGGGGGCTTCAAGAGACCCAGTACTTC. This rearrangement joins TRBV7-2 to TRBJ2-5; D could derive from TRBD1 or TRBD2 (6 bases each). Germline values: CDR1 SGHTA, CDR2 FQGNSA. The CDR3 runs to 14 residues. Deletions cut 3 bases from V and 2 bases from J, with 10 bases between.

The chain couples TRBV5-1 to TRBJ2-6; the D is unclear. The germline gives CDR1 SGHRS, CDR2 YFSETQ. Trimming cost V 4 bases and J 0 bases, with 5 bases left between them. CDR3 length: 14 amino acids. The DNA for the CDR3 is TGCGCCAGCAGCGAGAACTCTGGGGCCAACGTCCTGACTTTC. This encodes CASSENSGANVLTF.